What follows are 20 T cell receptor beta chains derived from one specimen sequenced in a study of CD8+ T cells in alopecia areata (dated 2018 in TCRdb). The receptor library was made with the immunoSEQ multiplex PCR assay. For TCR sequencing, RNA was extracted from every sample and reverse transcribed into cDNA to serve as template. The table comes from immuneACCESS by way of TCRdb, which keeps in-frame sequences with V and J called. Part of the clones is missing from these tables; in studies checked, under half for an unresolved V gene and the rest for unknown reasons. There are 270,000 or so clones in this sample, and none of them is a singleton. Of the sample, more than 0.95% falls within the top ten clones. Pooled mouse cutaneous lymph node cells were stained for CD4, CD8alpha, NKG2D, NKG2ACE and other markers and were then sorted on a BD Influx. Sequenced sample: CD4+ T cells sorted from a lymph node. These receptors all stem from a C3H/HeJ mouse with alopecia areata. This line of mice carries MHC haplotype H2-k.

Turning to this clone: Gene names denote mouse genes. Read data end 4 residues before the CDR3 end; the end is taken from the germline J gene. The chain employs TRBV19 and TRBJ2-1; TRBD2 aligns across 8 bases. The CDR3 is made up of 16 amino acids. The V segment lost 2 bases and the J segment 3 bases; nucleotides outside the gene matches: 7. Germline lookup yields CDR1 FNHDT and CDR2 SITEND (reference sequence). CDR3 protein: CASSMKRWGGYAEQFF. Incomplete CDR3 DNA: TGTGCCAGCAGTATGAAGAGGTGGGGGGGCTATGCT.

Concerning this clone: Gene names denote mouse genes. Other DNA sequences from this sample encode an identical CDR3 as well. The CDR3 loop reads CTCSADRSNTEVFF. The sequenced part of the CDR3 DNA is TGCACCTGCAGTGCAGACAGATCAAACACA. The chain is built from TRBV1 and TRBJ1-1, with unresolved D. The CDR3 end falls 4 residues outside the read, so it is completed with the germline J gene. Trimming took off 0 bases at V and 0 bases at J, with 5 bases between the two ends. This CDR3 has 14 amino acids. Germline CDR1 NSQYPW, CDR2 LRSPGD (reference sequence). Full variable domain (remainder filled in from reference TRBV1 and TRBJ1-1): VTLLEQNPRWRLVPRGQAVNLRCILKNSQYPWMSWYQQDLQKQLQWLFTLRSPGDKEVKSLPGADYLATRVTDTELRLQVANMSQGRTLYCTCSADRSNTEVFFGKGTRLTVV.

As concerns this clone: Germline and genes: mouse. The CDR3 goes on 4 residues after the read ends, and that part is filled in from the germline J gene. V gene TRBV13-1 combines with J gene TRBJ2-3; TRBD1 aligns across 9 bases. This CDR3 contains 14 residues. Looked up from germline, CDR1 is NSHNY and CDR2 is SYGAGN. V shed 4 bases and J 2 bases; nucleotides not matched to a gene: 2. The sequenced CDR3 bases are TGTGCCAGCAGTAGACAGGGGGTTGCAGAA. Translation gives CASSRQGVAE. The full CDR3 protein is CASSRQGVAETLYF.

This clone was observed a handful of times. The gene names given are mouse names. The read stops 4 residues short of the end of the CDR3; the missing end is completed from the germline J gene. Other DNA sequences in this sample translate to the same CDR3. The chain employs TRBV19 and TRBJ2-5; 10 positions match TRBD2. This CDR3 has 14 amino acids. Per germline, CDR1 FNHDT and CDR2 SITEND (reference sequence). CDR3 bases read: TGTGCCAGCAGTCCCAGACTGGGGGGTGAC. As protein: CASSPRLGGD. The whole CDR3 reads CASSPRLGGDTQYF.

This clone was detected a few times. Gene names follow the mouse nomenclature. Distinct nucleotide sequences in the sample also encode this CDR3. The DNA read from the CDR3 is TGTGCCAGCAGCCGGGACAGGAATAATTCGCCC. It specifies CASSRDRNNSP. The complete CDR3 reads CASSRDRNNSPLYF. V usage is TRBV5 and J usage is TRBJ1-6; 8 bases are a match to TRBD1. The read ends 3 residues early relative to the CDR3; the germline J gene fills the gap. TRBJ1-6 counts as an open reading frame of uncertain function. CDR1 is LGHNA, CDR2 YNLKQL, per germline (reference sequence). J was trimmed by 5 bases and V by 4 bases; bases with no gene match: 1. The length of the CDR3 is 14 residues.

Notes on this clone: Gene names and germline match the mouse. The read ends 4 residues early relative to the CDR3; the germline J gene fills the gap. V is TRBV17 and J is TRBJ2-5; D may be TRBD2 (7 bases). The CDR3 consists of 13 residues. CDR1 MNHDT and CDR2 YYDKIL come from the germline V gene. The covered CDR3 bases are TGTGCTAGCAGAGGGGGGGATTTGGAC. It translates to CASRGGDLD. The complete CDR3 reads CASRGGDLDTQYF.

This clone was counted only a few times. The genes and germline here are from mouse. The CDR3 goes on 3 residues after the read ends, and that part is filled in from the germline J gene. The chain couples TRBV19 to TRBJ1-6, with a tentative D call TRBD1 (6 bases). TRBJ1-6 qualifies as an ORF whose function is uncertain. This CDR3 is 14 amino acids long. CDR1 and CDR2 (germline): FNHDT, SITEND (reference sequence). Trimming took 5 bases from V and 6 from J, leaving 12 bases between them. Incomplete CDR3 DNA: TGTGCCAGCAGGCCCGGGACAATTAATTCGCCC. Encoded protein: CASRPGTINSP. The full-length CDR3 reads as CASRPGTINSPLYF.

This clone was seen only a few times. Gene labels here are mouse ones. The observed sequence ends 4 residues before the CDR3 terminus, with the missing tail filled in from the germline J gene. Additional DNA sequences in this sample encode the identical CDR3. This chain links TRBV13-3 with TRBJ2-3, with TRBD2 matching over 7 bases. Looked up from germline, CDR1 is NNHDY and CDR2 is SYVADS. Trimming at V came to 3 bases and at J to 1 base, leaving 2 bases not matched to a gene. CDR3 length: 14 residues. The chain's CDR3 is CASSAGGRAETLYF. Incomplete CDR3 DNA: TGTGCCAGCAGTGCTGGGGGTCGTGCAGAA.

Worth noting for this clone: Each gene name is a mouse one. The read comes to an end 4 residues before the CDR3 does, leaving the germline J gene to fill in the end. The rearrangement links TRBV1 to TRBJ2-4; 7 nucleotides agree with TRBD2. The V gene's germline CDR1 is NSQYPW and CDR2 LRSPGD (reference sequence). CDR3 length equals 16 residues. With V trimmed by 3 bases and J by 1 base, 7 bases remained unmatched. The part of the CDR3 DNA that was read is TGCACCTGCAGTGCCCCCCTCACTGGGGGTCAAAAC. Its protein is CTCSAPLTGGQN. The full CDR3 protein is CTCSAPLTGGQNTLYF.

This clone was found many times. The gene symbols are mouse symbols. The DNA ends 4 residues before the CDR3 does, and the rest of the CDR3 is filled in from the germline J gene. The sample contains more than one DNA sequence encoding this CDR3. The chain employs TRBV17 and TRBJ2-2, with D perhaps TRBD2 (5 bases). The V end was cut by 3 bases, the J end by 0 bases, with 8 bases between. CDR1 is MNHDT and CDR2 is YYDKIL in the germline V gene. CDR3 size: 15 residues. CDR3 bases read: TGTGCTAGCAGTAGGCTGGGAGCAAACACCGGG. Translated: CASSRLGANTG. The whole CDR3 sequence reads CASSRLGANTGQLYF.

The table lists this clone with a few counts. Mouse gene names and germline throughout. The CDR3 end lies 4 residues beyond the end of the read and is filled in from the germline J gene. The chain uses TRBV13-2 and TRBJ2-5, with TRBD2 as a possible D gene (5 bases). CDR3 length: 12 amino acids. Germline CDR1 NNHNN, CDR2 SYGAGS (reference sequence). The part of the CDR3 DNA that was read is TGTGCCAGCGGTGATGTGGGGGAC. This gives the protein CASGDVGD. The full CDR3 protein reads CASGDVGDTQYF.

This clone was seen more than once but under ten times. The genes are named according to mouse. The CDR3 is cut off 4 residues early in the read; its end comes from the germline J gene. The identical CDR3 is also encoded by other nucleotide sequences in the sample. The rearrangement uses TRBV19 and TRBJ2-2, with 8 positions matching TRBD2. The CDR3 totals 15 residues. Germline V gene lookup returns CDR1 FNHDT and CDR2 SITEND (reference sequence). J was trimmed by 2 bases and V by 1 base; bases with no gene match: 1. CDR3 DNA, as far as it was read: TGTGCCAGCAGTATACCTGGGGGGAACACCGGG. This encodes CASSIPGGNTG. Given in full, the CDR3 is CASSIPGGNTGQLYF.

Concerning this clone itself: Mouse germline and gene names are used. The part of the CDR3 DNA that was read is TGTGCCAGCAGCTTAGTGGGGGAGGATGCT. This gives the protein CASSLVGEDA. The complete CDR3 sequence is CASSLVGEDAEQFF. The chain joins TRBV3 to TRBJ2-1, with a tentative D call TRBD2 (6 bases). The read falls 4 residues short of the CDR3 end, and the missing part is taken from the germline J gene. The germline V gene has CDR1 SNHLY and CDR2 FYNGKV (reference sequence). The CDR3 sequence is 14 residues long. V lost 1 base to trimming and J lost 5 bases, with 9 bases between them.

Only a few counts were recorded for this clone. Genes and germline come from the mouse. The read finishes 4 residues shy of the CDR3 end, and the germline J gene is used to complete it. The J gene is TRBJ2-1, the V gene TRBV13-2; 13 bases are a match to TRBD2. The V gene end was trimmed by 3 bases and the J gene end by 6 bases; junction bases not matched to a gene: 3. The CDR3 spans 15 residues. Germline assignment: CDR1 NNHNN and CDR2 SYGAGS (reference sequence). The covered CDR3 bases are TGTGCCAGCGGTGCCGGACTGGGGGGGCTTGCT. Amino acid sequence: CASGAGLGGLA. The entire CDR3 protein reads CASGAGLGGLAEQFF.

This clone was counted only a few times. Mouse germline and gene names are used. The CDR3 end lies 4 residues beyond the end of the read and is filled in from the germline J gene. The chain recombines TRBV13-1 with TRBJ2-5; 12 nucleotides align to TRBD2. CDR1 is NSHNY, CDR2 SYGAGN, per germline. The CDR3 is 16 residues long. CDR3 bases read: TGTGCCAGCAGTCCTCCGGGACTGGGGGGTGAGGAC. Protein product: CASSPPGLGGED. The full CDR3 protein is CASSPPGLGGEDTQYF.

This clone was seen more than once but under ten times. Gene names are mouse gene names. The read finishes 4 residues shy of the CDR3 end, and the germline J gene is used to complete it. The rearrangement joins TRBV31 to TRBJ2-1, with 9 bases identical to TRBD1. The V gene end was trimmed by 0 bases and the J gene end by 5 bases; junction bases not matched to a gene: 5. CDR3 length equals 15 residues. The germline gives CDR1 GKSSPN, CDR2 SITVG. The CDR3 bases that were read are TGTGCCTGGAGTCTAGCCTGGGACAGGGATGCT. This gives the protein CAWSLAWDRDA. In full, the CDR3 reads CAWSLAWDRDAEQFF.

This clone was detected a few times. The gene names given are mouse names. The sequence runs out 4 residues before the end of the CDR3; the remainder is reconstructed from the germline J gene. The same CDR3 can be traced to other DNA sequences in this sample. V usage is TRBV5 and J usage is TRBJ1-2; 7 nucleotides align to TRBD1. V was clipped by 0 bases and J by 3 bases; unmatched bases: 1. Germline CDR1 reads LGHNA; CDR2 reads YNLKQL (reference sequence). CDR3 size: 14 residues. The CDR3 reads CASSQDRGDSDYTF. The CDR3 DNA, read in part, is TGTGCCAGCAGCCAAGACAGGGGGGACTCC.

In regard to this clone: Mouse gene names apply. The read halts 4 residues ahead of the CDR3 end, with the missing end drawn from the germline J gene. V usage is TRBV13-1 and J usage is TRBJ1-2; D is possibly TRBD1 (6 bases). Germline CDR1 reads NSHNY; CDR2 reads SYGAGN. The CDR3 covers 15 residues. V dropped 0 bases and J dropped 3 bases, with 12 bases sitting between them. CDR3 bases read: TGTGCCAGCAGTGATGAAGGGGGGCGATACTCC. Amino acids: CASSDEGGRYS. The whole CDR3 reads CASSDEGGRYSDYTF.

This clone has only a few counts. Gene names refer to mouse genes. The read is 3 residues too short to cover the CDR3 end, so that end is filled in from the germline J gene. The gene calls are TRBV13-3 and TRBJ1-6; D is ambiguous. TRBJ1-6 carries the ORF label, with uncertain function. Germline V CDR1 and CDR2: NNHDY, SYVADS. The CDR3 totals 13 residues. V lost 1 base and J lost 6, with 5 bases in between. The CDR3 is CASSDRLNSPLYF. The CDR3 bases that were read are TGTGCCAGCAGTGATCGACTTAATTCGCCC.

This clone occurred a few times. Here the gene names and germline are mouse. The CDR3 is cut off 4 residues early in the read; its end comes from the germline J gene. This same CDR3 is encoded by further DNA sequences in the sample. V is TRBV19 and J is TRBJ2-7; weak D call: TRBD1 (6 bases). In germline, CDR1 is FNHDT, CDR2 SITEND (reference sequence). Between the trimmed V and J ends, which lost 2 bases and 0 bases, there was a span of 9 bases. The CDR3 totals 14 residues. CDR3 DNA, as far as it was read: TGTGCCAGCAGTATTAGGGGGAGCTCCTAT. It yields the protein CASSIRGSSY. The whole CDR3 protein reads CASSIRGSSYEQYF.